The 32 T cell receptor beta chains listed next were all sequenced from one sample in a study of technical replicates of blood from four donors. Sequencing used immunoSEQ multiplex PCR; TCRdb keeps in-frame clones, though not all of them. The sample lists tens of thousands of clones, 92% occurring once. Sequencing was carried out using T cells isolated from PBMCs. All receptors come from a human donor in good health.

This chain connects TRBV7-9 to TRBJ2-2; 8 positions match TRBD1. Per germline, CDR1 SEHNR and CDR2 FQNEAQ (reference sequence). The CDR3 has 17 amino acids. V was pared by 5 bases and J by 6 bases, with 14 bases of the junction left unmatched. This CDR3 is CASSTVPGQGSSGELFF. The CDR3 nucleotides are TGTGCCAGCAGCACGGTTCCCGGACAGGGTAGTTCCGGGGAGCTGTTTTTT.

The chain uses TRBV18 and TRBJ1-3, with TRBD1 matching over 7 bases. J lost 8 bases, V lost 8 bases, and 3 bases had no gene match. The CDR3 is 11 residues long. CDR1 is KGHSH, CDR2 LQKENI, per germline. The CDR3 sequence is CASARGDTIYF. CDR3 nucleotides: TGTGCCAGCGCCAGGGGGGACACCATATATTTT.

The CDR3 is CASWTRTANYGYTF. In nucleotides, the CDR3 is TGTGCCAGCTGGACAAGGACAGCTAACTATGGCTACACCTTC. This chain joins TRBV10-3 and TRBJ1-2; D might be TRBD1 (6 bases). Germline values: CDR1 ENHRY, CDR2 SYGVKD. V lost 10 bases to trimming and J lost 0 bases, with 15 bases between them. The CDR3 consists of 14 residues.

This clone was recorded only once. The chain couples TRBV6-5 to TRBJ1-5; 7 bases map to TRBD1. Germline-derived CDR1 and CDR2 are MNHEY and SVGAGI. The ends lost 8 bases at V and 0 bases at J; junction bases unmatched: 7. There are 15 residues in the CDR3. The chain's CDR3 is CASAITGDSNQPQHF. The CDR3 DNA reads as TGTGCCAGCGCCATCACAGGGGATAGCAATCAGCCCCAGCATTTT.

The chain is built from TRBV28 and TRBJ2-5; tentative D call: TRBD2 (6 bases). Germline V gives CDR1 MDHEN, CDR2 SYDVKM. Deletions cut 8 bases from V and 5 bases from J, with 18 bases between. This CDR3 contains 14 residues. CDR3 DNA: TGTGCCAGCGGTCGGGAGAGGGAGCGGGAGACCCAGTACTTC. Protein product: CASGRERERETQYF.

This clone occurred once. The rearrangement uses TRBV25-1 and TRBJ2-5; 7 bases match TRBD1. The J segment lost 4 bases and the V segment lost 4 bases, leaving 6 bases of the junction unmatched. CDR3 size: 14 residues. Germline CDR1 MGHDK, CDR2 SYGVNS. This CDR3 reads CASSGIQGRETQYF. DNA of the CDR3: TGTGCCAGCAGTGGTATACAGGGGCGAGAGACCCAGTACTTC.

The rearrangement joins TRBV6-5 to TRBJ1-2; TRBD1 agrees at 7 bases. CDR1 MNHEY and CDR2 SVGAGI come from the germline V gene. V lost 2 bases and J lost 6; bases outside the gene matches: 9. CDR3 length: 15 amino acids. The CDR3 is CASSYHIGQVDGYTF. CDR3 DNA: TGTGCCAGCAGTTACCACATCGGACAGGTAGATGGCTACACCTTC.

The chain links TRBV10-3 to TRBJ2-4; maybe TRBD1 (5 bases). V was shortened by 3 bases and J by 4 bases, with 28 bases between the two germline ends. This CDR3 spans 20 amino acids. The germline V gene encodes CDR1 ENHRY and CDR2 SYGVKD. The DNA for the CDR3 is TGTGCCATCAGTGATTTCCCCCACACACAGGCCGTCAACTCTAAAAACATTCAGTACTTC. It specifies CAISDFPHTQAVNSKNIQYF.

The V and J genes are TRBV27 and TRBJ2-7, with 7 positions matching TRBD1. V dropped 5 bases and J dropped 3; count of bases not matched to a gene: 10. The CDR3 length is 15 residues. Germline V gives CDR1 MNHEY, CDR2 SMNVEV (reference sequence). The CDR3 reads CASSIDGTESYEQYF. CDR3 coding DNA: TGTGCCAGCAGTATCGACGGGACAGAGAGCTACGAGCAGTACTTC.

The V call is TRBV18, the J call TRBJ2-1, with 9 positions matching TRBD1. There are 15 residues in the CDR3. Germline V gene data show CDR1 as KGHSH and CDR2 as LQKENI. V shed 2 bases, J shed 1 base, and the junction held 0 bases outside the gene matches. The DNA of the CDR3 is TGTGCCAGCTCACCAGGGACAGGGTCCTACAATGAGCAGTTCTTC. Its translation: CASSPGTGSYNEQFF. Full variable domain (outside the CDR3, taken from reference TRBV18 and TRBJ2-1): NAGVMQNPRHLVRRRGQEARLRCSPMKGHSHVYWYRQLPEEGLKFMVYLQKENIIDESGMPKERFSAEFPKEGPSILRIQQVVRGDSAAYFCASSPGTGSYNEQFFGPGTRLTVL.

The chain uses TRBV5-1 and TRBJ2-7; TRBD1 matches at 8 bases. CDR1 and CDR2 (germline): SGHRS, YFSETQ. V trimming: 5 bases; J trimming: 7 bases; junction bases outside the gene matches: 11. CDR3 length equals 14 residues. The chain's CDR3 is CASSINTGGQEQYF. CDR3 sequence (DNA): TGCGCCAGCAGTATAAATACAGGGGGGCAAGAGCAGTACTTC.

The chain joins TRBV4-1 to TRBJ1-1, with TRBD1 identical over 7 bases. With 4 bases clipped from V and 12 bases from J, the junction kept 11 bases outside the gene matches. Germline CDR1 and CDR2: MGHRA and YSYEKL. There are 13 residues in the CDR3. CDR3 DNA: TGCGCCAGCAGCCTCCCGGGGACAGAGAGAACTTTCTTT. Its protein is CASSLPGTERTFF.

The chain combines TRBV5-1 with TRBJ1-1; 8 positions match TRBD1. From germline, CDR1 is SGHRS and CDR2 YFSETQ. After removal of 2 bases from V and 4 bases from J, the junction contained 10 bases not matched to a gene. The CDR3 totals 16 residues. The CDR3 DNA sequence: TGCGCCAGCAGCTTCGGTCTCCGCCAGGGGGCCACTGAAGCTTTCTTT. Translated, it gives CASSFGLRQGATEAFF.

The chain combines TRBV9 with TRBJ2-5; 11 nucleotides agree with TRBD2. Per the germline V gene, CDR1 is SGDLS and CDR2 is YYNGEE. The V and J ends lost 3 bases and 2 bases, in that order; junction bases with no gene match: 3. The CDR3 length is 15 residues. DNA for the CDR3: TGTGCCAGCAGCGCTAGCGGGAGGCAACAAGAGACCCAGTACTTC. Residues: CASSASGRQQETQYF.

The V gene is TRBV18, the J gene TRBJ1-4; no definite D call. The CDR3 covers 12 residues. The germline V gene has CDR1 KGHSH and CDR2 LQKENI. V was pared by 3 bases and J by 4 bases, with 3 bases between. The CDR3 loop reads CASSPNNEKLFF. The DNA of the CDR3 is TGTGCCAGCTCACCCAATAATGAAAAACTGTTTTTT.

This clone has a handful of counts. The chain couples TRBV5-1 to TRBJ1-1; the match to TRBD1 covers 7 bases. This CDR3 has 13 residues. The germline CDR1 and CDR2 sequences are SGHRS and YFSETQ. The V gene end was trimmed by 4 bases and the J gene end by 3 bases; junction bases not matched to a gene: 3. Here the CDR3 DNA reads TGCGCCAGCAGCAGAACAGGGGACACTGAAGCTTTCTTT. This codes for CASSRTGDTEAFF.

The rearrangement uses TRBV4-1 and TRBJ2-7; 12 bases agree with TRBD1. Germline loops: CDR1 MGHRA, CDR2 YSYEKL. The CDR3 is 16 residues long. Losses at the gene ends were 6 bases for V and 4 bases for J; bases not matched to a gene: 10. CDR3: CASSSDWDRGQYEQYF. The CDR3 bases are TGCGCCAGCAGTTCAGACTGGGACAGGGGGCAGTACGAGCAGTACTTC.

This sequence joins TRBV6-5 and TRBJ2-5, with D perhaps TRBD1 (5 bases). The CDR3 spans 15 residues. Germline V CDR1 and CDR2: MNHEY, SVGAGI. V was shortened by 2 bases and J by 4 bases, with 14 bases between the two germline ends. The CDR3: CASSYGDSGRETQYF. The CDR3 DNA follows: TGTGCCAGCAGTTACGGGGATTCAGGGCGAGAGACCCAGTACTTC.

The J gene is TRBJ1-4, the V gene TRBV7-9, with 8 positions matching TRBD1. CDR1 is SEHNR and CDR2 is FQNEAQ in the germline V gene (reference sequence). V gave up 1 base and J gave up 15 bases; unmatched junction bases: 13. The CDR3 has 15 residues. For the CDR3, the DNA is TGTGCCAGCAGCTTAGGGGGGGCCAGGGACAGGACCATGTTTTTT. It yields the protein CASSLGGARDRTMFF.

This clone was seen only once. The CDR3 spells CASSQKGRLVGNEQFF. As DNA, the CDR3 is TGCGCCAGCAGCCAAAAAGGGAGACTAGTAGGCAATGAGCAGTTCTTC. This sequence joins TRBV4-1 and TRBJ2-1, with a tentative D call TRBD2 (6 bases). Looked up from germline, CDR1 is MGHRA and CDR2 is YSYEKL. This CDR3 comprises 16 residues. The V and J ends lost 2 bases and 6 bases respectively, with 17 bases between them.

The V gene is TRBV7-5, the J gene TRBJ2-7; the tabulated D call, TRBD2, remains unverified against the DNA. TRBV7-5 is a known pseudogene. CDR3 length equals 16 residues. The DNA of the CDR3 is TGTGTCAGAAGCGTACTCGGGACTAGCTTTACCTACGAGCAGTACTTC. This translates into CVRSVLGTSFTYEQYF.

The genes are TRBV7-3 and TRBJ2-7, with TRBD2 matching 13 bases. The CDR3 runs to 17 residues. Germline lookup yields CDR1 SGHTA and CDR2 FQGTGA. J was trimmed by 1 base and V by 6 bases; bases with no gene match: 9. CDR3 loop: CASSEGLAGTLSYEQYF. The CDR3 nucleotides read TGTGCCAGCAGTGAGGGACTAGCGGGGACTTTATCCTACGAGCAGTACTTC. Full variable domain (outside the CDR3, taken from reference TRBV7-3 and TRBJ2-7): GAGVSQTPSNKVTEKGKYVELRCDPISGHTALYWYRQSLGQGPEFLIYFQGTGAADDSGLPNDRFFAVRPEGSVSTLKIQRTERGDSAVYLCASSEGLAGTLSYEQYFGPGTRLTVT.

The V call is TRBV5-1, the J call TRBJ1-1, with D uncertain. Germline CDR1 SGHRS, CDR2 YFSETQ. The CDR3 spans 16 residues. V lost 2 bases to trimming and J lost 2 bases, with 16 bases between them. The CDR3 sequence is CASSFVALVSNTEAFF. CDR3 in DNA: TGCGCCAGCAGCTTCGTGGCTTTGGTCTCCAACACTGAAGCTTTCTTT. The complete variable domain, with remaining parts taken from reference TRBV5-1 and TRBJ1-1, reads KAGVTQTPRYLIKTRGQQVTLSCSPISGHRSVSWYQQTPGQGLQFLFEYFSETQRNKGNFPGRFSGRQFSNSRSEMNVSTLELGDSALYLCASSFVALVSNTEAFFGQGTRLTVV.

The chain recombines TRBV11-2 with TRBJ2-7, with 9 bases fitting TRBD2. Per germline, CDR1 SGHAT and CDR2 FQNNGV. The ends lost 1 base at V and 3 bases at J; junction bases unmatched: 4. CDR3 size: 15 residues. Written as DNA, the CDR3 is TGTGCCAGCAGCTTAGCGGGGACTAGCCTCTACGAGCAGTACTTC. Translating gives CASSLAGTSLYEQYF.

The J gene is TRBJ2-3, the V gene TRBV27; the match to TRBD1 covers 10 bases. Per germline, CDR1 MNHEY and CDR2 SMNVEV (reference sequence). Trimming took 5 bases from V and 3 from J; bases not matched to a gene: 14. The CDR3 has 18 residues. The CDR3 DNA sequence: TGTGCCAGCAGTCCTTCAGGCGGGACAGGGGTAGGGACAGATACGCAGTATTTT. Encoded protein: CASSPSGGTGVGTDTQYF.

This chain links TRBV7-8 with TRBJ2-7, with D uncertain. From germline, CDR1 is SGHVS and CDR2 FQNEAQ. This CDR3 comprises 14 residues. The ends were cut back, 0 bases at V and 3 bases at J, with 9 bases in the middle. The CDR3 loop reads CASSLALSNYEQYF. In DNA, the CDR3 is TGTGCCAGCAGCTTAGCGCTCTCTAACTACGAGCAGTACTTC.

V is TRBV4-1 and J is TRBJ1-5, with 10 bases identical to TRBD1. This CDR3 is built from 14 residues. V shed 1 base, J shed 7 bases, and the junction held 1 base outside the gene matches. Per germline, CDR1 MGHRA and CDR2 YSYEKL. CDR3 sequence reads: CASSQGQGAQPQHF. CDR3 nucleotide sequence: TGCGCCAGCAGCCAAGGACAGGGGGCGCAGCCCCAGCATTTT.

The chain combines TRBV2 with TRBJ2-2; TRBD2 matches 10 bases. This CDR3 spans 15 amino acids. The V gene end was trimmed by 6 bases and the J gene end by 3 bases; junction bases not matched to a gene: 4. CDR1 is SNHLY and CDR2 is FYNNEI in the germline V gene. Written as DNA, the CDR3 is TGTGCCAGCAGGGGGACTAGCGTGGACACCGGGGAGCTGTTTTTT. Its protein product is CASRGTSVDTGELFF.

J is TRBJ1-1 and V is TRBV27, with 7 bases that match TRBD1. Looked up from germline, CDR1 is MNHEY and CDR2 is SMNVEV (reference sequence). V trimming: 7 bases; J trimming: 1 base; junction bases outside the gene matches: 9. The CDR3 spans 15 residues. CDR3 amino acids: CASTTTRGRNTEAFF. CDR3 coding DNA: TGTGCCAGCACCACGACCAGGGGGAGGAACACTGAAGCTTTCTTT.

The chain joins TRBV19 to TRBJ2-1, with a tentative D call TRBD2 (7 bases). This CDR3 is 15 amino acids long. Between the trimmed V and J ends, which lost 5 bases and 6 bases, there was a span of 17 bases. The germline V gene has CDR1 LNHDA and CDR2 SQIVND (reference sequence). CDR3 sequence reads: CASSPNRASGNEQFF. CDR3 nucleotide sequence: TGTGCCAGTAGTCCGAACAGGGCTAGCGGCAATGAGCAGTTCTTC. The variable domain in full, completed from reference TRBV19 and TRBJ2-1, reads DGGITQSPKYLFRKEGQNVTLSCEQNLNHDAMYWYRQDPGQGLRLIYYSQIVNDFQKGDIAEGYSVSREKKESFPLTVTSAQKNPTAFYLCASSPNRASGNEQFFGPGTRLTVL.

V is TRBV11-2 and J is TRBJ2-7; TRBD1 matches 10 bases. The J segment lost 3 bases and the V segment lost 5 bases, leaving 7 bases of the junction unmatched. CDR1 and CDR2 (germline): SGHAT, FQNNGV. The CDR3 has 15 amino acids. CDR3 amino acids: CASSPVRDRGYEQYF. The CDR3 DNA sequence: TGTGCCAGCAGCCCAGTCCGGGACAGGGGCTACGAGCAGTACTTC. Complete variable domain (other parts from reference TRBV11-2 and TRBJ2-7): EAGVAQSPRYKIIEKRQSVAFWCNPISGHATLYWYQQILGQGPKLLIQFQNNGVVDDSQLPKDRFSAERLKGVDSTLKIQPAKLEDSAVYLCASSPVRDRGYEQYFGPGTRLTVT.

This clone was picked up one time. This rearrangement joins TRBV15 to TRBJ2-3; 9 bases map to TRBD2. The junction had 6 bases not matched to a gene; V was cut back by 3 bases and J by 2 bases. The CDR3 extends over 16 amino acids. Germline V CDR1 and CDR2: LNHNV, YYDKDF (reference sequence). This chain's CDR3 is CATSRVSGGTTDTQYF. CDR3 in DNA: TGTGCCACCAGCAGGGTTAGCGGGGGAACCACAGATACGCAGTATTTT.